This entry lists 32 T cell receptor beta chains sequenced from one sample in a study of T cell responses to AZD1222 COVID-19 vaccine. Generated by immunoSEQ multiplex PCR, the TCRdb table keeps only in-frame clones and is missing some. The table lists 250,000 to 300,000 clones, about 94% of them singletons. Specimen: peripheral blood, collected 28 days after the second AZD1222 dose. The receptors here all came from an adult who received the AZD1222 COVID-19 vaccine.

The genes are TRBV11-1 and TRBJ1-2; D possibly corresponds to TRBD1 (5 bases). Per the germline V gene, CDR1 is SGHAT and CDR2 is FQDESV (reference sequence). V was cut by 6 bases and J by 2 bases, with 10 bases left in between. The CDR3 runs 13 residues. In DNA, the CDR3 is TGTGCCAGCAGTCCCGGGGCCAACTATGGCTACACCTTC. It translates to CASSPGANYGYTF.

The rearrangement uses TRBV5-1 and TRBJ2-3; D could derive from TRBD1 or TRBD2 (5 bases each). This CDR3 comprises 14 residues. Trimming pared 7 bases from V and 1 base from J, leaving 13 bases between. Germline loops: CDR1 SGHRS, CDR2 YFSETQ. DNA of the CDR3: TGCGCCAGCCGCGAGGGGCTGGGCACAGATACGCAGTATTTT. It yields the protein CASREGLGTDTQYF.

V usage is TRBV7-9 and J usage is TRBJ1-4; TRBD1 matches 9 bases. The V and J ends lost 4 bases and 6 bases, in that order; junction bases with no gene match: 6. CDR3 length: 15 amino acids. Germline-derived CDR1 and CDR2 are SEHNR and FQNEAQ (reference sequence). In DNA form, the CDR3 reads TGTGCCAGCAGCTCTAGGCGGACAGGGGATGAAAAACTGTTTTTT. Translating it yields CASSSRRTGDEKLFF.

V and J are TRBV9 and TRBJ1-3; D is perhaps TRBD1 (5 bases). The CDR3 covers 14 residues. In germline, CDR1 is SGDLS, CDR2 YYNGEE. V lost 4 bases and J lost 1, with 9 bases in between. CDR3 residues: CASSLQGSGNTIYF. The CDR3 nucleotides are TGTGCCAGCAGCCTCCAGGGTTCTGGAAACACCATATATTTT.

The CDR3 DNA sequence: TGCGCCAGCAGCTTGGGGACCCAGGGGGTCTATGGCTACACCTTC. This translates into CASSLGTQGVYGYTF. The V gene is TRBV5-1, the J gene TRBJ1-2; TRBD1 agrees at 7 bases. The CDR3 covers 15 residues. Germline V lookup: CDR1 SGHRS, CDR2 YFSETQ. V shed 0 bases, J shed 4 bases, and the junction held 6 bases outside the gene matches.

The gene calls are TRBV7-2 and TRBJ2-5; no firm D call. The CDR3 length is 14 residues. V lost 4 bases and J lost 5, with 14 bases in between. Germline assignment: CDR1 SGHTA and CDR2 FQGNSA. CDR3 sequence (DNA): TGTGCCAGCAGCTCTCAAGGGCTTAAGGAGACCCAGTACTTC. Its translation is CASSSQGLKETQYF.

CDR3 loop: CASSGGAGETQYF. CDR3 DNA sequence: TGCGCCAGCAGCGGGGGAGCTGGCGAGACCCAGTACTTC. This rearrangement joins TRBV5-1 to TRBJ2-5, with D perhaps given as TRBD1 or TRBD2 (5 bases each). The germline V gene encodes CDR1 SGHRS and CDR2 YFSETQ. V was shortened by 4 bases and J by 5 bases, with 12 bases between the two germline ends. The length of the CDR3 is 13 residues.

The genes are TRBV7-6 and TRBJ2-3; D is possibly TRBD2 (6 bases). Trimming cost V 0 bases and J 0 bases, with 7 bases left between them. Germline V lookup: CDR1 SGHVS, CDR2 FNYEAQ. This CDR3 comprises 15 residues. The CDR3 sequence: CASSLAAGSTDTQYF. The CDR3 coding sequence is TGTGCCAGCAGCTTAGCGGCGGGGAGCACAGATACGCAGTATTTT.

The CDR3 DNA sequence: TGTGCCAGCAGTTCAGCGGGACAAGTCTCTCGGCCCCAAGAGACCCAGTACTTC. This gives the protein CASSSAGQVSRPQETQYF. This chain joins TRBV28 and TRBJ2-5; possible D gene TRBD2, 7 bases. The germline V and J ends were trimmed by 4 bases and 1 base, with 22 bases remaining between them. The germline gives CDR1 MDHEN, CDR2 SYDVKM. The CDR3 consists of 18 residues. Based on the CDR3 plus reference TRBV28 and TRBJ2-5, the full variable domain is DVKVTQSSRYLVKRTGEKVFLECVQDMDHENMFWYRQDPGLGLRLIYFSYDVKMKEKGDIPEGYSVSREKKERFSLILESASTNQTSMYLCASSSAGQVSRPQETQYFGPGTRLLVL.

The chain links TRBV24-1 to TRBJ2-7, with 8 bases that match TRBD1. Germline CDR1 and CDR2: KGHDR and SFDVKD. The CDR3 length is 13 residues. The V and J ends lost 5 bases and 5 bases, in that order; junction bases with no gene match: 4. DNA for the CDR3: TGTGCCACCAGTGGGACAGGGATGGACGAGCAGTACTTC. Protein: CATSGTGMDEQYF.

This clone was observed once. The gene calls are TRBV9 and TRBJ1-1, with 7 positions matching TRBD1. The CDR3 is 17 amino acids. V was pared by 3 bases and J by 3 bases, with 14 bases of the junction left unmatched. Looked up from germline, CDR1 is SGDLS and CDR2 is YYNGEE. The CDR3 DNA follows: TGTGCCAGCAGCGAGGCGGAGAGGGGGCGCGGGGACACTGAAGCTTTCTTT. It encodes CASSEAERGRGDTEAFF.

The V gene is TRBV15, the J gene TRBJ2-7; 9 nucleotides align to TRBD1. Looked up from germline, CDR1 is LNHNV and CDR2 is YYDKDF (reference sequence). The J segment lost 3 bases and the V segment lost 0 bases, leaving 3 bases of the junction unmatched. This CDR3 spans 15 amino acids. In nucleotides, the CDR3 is TGTGCCACCAGCAGAGACTCGGGACAGGGCTACGAGCAGTACTTC. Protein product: CATSRDSGQGYEQYF.

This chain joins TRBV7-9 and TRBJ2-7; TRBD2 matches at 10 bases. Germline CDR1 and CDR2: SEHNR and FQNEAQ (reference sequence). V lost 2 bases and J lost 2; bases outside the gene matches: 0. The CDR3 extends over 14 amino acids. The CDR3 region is CASSLLAGAYEQYF. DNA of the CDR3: TGTGCCAGCAGCTTACTAGCGGGAGCCTACGAGCAGTACTTC. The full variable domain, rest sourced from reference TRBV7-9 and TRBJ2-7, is DTGVSQNPRHKITKRGQNVTFRCDPISEHNRLYWYRQTLGQGPEFLTYFQNEAQLEKSRLLSDRFSAERPKGSFSTLEIQRTEQGDSAMYLCASSLLAGAYEQYFGPGTRLTVT.

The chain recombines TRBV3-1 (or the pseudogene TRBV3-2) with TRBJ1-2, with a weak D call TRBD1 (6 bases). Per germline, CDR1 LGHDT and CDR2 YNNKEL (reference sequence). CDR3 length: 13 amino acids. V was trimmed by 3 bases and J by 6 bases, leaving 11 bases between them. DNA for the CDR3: TGTGCCAGCAGCCACGACAGGACCCATGGCTACACCTTC. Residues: CASSHDRTHGYTF.

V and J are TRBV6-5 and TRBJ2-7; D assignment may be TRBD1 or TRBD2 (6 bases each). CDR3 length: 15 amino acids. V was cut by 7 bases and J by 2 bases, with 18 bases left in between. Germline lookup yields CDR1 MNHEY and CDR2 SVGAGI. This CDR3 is CASIDQGRMPYEQYF. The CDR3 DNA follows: TGTGCCAGCATCGACCAGGGGAGGATGCCCTACGAGCAGTACTTC.

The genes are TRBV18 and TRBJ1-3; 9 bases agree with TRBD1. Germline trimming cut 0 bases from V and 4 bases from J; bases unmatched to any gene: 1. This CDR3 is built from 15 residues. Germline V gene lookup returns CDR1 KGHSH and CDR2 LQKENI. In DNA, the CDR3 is TGTGCCAGCTCACCACCTGGACAGGGGGGAAACACCATATATTTT. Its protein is CASSPPGQGGNTIYF.

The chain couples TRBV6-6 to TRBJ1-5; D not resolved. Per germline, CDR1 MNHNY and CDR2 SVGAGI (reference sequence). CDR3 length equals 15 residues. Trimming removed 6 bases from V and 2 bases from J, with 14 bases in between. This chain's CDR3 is CASSLGMSGNQPQHF. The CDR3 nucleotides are TGTGCCAGCAGCCTAGGGATGTCCGGCAATCAGCCCCAGCATTTT.

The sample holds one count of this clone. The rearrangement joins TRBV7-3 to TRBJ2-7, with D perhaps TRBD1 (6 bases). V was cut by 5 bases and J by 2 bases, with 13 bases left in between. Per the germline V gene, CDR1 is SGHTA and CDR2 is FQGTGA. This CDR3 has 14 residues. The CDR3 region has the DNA TGTGCCAGCAGCCCGACAGGATCTCCCTACGAGCAGTACTTC. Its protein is CASSPTGSPYEQYF.

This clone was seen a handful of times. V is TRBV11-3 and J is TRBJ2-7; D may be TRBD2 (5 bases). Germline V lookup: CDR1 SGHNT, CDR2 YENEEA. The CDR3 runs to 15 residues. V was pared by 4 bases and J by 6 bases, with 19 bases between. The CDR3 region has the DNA TGTGCCAGCAGCTCACTAGGACCCTCTCCAGCCGAGCAGTACTTC. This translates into CASSSLGPSPAEQYF. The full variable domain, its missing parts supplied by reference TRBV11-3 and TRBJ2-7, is EAGVVQSPRYKIIEKKQPVAFWCNPISGHNTLYWYLQNLGQGPELLIRYENEEAVDDSQLPKDRFSAERLKGVDSTLKIQPAELGDSAVYLCASSSLGPSPAEQYFGPGTRLTVT.

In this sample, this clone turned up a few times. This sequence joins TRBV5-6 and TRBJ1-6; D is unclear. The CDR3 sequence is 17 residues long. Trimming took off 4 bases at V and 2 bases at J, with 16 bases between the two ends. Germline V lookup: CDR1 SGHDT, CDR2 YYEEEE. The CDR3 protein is CASSPGGWAAYNSPLHF. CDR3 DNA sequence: TGTGCCAGCAGCCCGGGAGGGTGGGCTGCCTATAATTCACCCCTCCACTTT.

Written as DNA, the CDR3 is TGTGCCAGCAGCCTGACGGGAGAGAACACTGAAGCTTTCTTT. The encoded protein is CASSLTGENTEAFF. The chain combines TRBV3-1 (or the pseudogene TRBV3-2) with TRBJ1-1; D not resolved. The V and J ends lost 4 bases and 1 base respectively, with 10 bases between them. The CDR3 has 14 residues. Germline CDR1 reads LGHDT; CDR2 reads YNNKEL (reference sequence).

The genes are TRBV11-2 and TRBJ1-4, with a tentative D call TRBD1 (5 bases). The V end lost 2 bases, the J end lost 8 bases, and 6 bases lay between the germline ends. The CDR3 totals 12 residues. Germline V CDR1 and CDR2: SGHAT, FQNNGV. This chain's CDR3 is CASSLTGEKLFF. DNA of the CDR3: TGTGCCAGCAGCTTAACAGGAGAAAAACTGTTTTTT.

The CDR3 DNA sequence: TGTGCCAGCAGCGCGGTCGGGCAGAAAGGCGGGGAGCTGTTTTTT. Translating gives CASSAVGQKGGELFF. The gene calls are TRBV9 and TRBJ2-2; D unclear. Germline values: CDR1 SGDLS, CDR2 YYNGEE. With 3 bases removed from V and 7 bases from J, the gap between germline ends came to 16 bases. This CDR3 has 15 amino acids.

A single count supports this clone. This chain's CDR3 is CARSYTWGWRQPQHF. CDR3 nucleotides: TGTGCCAGAAGCTACACTTGGGGGTGGCGCCAGCCCCAGCATTTT. The chain combines TRBV5-3 with TRBJ1-5, with D tentatively TRBD1 (5 bases). TRBV5-3 is reported as an ORF; its role is uncertain. The CDR3 is made up of 15 amino acids. Trimming pared 3 bases from V and 7 bases from J, leaving 17 bases between.

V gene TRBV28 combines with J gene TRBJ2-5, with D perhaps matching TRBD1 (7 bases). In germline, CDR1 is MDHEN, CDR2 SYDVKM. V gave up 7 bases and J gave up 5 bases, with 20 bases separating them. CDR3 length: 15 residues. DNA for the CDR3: TGTGCCAGCACCCCCAGGGGGGACCTCCGGGAGACCCAGTACTTC. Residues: CASTPRGDLRETQYF.

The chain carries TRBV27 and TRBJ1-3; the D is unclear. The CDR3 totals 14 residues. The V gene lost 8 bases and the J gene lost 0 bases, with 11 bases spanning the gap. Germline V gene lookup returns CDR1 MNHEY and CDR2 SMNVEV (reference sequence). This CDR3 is CASGSLSSGNTIYF. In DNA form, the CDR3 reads TGTGCCAGCGGCTCATTGAGCTCTGGAAACACCATATATTTT.

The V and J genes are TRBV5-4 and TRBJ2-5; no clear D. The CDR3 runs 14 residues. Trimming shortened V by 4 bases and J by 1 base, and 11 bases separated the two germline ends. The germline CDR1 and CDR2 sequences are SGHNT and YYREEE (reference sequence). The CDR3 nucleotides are TGTGCCAGCAGCCTGAGGAATTTCCAAGAGACCCAGTACTTC. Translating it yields CASSLRNFQETQYF. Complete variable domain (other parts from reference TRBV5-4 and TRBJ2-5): ETGVTQSPTHLIKTRGQQVTLRCSSQSGHNTVSWYQQALGQGPQFIFQYYREEENGRGNFPPRFSGLQFPNYSSELNVNALELDDSALYLCASSLRNFQETQYFGPGTRLLVL.

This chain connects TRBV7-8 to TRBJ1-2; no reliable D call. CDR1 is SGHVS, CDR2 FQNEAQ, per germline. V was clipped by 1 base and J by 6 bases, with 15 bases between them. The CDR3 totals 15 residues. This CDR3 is CASSLGGLRWDGYTF. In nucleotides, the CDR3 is TGTGCCAGCAGCTTAGGTGGGCTCCGATGGGATGGCTACACCTTC.

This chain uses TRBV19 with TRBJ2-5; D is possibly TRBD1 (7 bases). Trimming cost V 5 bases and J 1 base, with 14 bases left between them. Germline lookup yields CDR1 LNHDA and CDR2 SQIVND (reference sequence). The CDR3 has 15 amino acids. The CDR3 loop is CASSEGGTAQETQYF. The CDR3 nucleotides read TGTGCCAGTAGTGAAGGGGGGACAGCCCAAGAGACCCAGTACTTC.

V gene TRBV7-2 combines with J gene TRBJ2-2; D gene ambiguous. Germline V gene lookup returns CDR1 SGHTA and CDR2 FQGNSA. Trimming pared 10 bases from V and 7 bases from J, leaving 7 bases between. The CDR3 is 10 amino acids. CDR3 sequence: CATFFGELFF. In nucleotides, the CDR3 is TGTGCCACCTTTTTCGGGGAGCTGTTTTTT.

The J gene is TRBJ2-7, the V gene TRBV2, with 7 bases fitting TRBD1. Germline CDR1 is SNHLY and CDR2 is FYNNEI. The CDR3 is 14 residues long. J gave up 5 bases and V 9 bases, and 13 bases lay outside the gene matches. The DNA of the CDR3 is TGTGCCAGAACAGGGTCCGACAGGGCGGACGAGCAGTACTTC. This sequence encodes CARTGSDRADEQYF.

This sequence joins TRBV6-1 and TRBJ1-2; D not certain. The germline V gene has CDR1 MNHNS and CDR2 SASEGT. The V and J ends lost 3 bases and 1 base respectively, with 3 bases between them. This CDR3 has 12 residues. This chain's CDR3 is CASSDLNYGYTF. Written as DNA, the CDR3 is TGTGCCAGCAGTGACCTTAACTATGGCTACACCTTC.